This T cell receptor beta chain stems from a study of blood T cell repertoires in COVID-19. Using immunoSEQ multiplex PCR, the repertoire was profiled, and TCRdb retains in-frame clones only, with some absent. The sample shows 110,000 to 150,000 clones, just under 85% of them seen only once. This receptor was identified in a middle-aged woman who had recovered from COVID-19. Sequencing input: PBMCs or T cells enriched from blood (not recorded which).

CDR3 sequence reads: CASSLGHTNTGELFF. The CDR3 DNA follows: TGTGCCAGCAGCTTGGGACATACGAACACCGGGGAGCTGTTTTTT. V gene TRBV11-2 combines with J gene TRBJ2-2; tentatively, D is TRBD1 (6 bases). Trimming took 3 bases from V and 0 from J, leaving 8 bases between them. CDR3 length: 15 residues. Germline V gene lookup returns CDR1 SGHAT and CDR2 FQNNGV.